This passage covers 25 T cell receptor beta chains from one sample sequenced in a study of cytomegalovirus exposure and HLA in healthy donors. Use of 60 Vbeta and 13 Jbeta primers characterized the PCR. This table comes from immunoSEQ multiplex PCR, and its TCRdb copy is limited to in-frame clones, with some not included. The sample carries over 95,000 clones, just under 75% recorded once. Sequencing input: PBMCs. All receptors derive from a human donor in good health.

This chain links TRBV2 with TRBJ2-6, with D unresolved. Germline V CDR1 and CDR2: SNHLY, FYNNEI. The CDR3 has 13 amino acids. V was cut by 7 bases and J by 0 bases, with 4 bases left in between. CDR3 in DNA: TGTGCCAGCAAAGCCTCTGGGGCCAACGTCCTGACTTTC. Protein: CASKASGANVLTF.

The chain has TRBV27 and TRBJ1-5, with 7 bases fitting TRBD1. The CDR3 is made up of 14 amino acids. Germline lookup yields CDR1 MNHEY and CDR2 SMNVEV (reference sequence). After removal of 9 bases from V and 5 bases from J, the junction contained 10 bases not matched to a gene. As DNA, the CDR3 is TGTGCCAGTGCCGGGACAGCTTTCTATCAGCCCCAGCATTTT. It specifies CASAGTAFYQPQHF.

The chain carries TRBV9 and TRBJ1-1; D may be TRBD1 (5 bases). This CDR3 comprises 17 residues. CDR1 and CDR2 (germline): SGDLS, YYNGEE. The germline V and J ends were trimmed by 3 bases and 5 bases, with 23 bases remaining between them. The CDR3 coding sequence is TGTGCCAGCAGCGCACATGCCCCCGGGGGAGGTAAGACTGAAGCTTTCTTT. This translates into CASSAHAPGGGKTEAFF.

The V gene is TRBV10-2, the J gene TRBJ2-1; possible D gene TRBD2, 6 bases. CDR1 and CDR2 (germline): WSHSY, SAAADI. CDR3 length equals 12 residues. Trimming pared 4 bases from V and 7 bases from J, leaving 8 bases between. The CDR3 DNA reads as TGCGCCAGCAGTGCTGGAGGGAATGAGCAGTTCTTC. It codes for CASSAGGNEQFF.

The V gene is TRBV27, the J gene TRBJ2-1; D is unclear. V lost 7 bases and J 7 bases, leaving 2 bases between the germline ends. Germline assignment: CDR1 MNHEY and CDR2 SMNVEV (reference sequence). This CDR3 is 9 amino acids long. CDR3 sequence: CASTNEQFF. The CDR3 DNA reads TGTGCCAGCACTAATGAGCAGTTCTTC.

CDR3 DNA: TGTGCCAGTAGCTTCCAGGGCGCAGGCACCATATATTTT. It encodes CASSFQGAGTIYF. The chain recombines TRBV19 with TRBJ1-3, with D perhaps matching TRBD1 (5 bases). Germline assignment: CDR1 LNHDA and CDR2 SQIVND (reference sequence). This CDR3 is 13 amino acids long. Trimming pared 6 bases from V and 9 bases from J, leaving 15 bases between.

This chain joins TRBV11-3 and TRBJ2-1; tentatively, D is TRBD1 (5 bases). This CDR3 has 12 amino acids. Trimming took off 5 bases at V and 7 bases at J, with 9 bases between the two ends. Looked up from germline, CDR1 is SGHNT and CDR2 is YENEEA. The CDR3 is CASSKTVNEQFF. The CDR3 nucleotides read TGTGCCAGCAGCAAGACAGTAAATGAGCAGTTCTTC.

This clone was seen more than once but under ten times. V usage is TRBV7-8 and J usage is TRBJ1-2; D is perhaps TRBD1 (6 bases). The ends were cut back, 4 bases at V and 7 bases at J, with 19 bases in the middle. CDR1 and CDR2 from the germline V gene are SGHVS and FQNEAQ. This CDR3 region has 15 residues. CDR3 region: CASSSEPGASVGYTF. CDR3 in DNA: TGTGCCAGCAGCTCAGAGCCAGGGGCCTCGGTTGGCTACACCTTC.

The chain links TRBV25-1 to TRBJ1-2; TRBD1 might be the D (6 bases). Trimming shortened V by 2 bases and J by 8 bases, and 12 bases separated the two germline ends. Germline V gene lookup returns CDR1 MGHDK and CDR2 SYGVNS. This CDR3 has 13 residues. DNA of the CDR3: TGTGCCAGCAGTGAACAGGGGAAGGGGGGCTACACCTTC. This gives the protein CASSEQGKGGYTF.

The chain recombines TRBV27 with TRBJ2-5; possibly TRBD2 for D (5 bases). Germline loops: CDR1 MNHEY, CDR2 SMNVEV (reference sequence). CDR3 length equals 15 residues. The germline V and J ends were trimmed by 0 bases and 9 bases, with 17 bases remaining between them. Here the CDR3 DNA reads TGTGCCAGCAGTTTATCGGTTTTTCGGGGAAGGGCCCAGTACTTC. This sequence encodes CASSLSVFRGRAQYF.

This clone has just a few counts. The chain is built from TRBV6-1 and TRBJ1-1; tentatively, D is TRBD1 (6 bases). The CDR3 is 13 residues long. Trimming stripped 5 bases from V and 5 bases from J, with 12 bases between. Germline V lookup: CDR1 MNHNS, CDR2 SASEGT. The CDR3 here is CASSLRGGTEAFF. Here the CDR3 DNA reads TGTGCCAGCAGTCTCAGGGGCGGGACTGAAGCTTTCTTT.

The chain is built from TRBV7-2 and TRBJ1-5; D perhaps matches TRBD1 (5 bases). Trimming took 5 bases from V and 1 from J, leaving 9 bases between them. The CDR3 has 14 amino acids. The germline gives CDR1 SGHTA, CDR2 FQGNSA. CDR3 sequence (DNA): TGTGCCAGCAGCGTGGGGGGGAGCAATCAGCCCCAGCATTTT. Amino acids: CASSVGGSNQPQHF. Complete variable domain (other parts from reference TRBV7-2 and TRBJ1-5): GAGVSQSPSNKVTEKGKDVELRCDPISGHTALYWYRQSLGQGLEFLIYFQGNSAPDKSGLPSDRFSAERTGGSVSTLTIQRTQQEDSAVYLCASSVGGSNQPQHFGDGTRLSIL.

This chain joins TRBV28 and TRBJ2-7, with D unclear. Per germline, CDR1 MDHEN and CDR2 SYDVKM. This CDR3 has 13 amino acids. Trimming removed 7 bases at V and 2 bases at J, with 12 bases between. The CDR3 DNA reads as TGTGCCAGCACCATCCCGGGTGCCTACGAGCAGTACTTC. This translates into CASTIPGAYEQYF.

The J gene is TRBJ1-1, the V gene TRBV7-2; D call uncertain. V shed 0 bases and J shed 9 bases, with 8 bases lying between them. The CDR3 runs to 12 residues. CDR1 and CDR2 (germline): SGHTA, FQGNSA. CDR3 sequence: CASSLAGGKAFF. The CDR3 DNA sequence: TGTGCCAGCAGCTTAGCGGGAGGGAAAGCTTTCTTT.

Only a few counts were recorded for this clone. The rearrangement joins TRBV7-6 to TRBJ2-3; TRBD1 agrees at 8 bases. Per germline, CDR1 SGHVS and CDR2 FNYEAQ. The V gene end was trimmed by 6 bases and the J gene end by 3 bases; junction bases not matched to a gene: 11. CDR3 length: 16 amino acids. The CDR3 here is CASRQTSGGWTDTQYF. The CDR3 DNA sequence: TGTGCCAGCAGACAGACTTCAGGGGGCTGGACAGATACGCAGTATTTT.

This sequence joins TRBV7-8 and TRBJ1-3; D not resolved. V gave up 4 bases and J gave up 0 bases, with 7 bases separating them. This CDR3 has 14 amino acids. Germline V lookup: CDR1 SGHVS, CDR2 FQNEAQ. CDR3 bases: TGTGCCAGCAGCTCAGAAACCTCTGGAAACACCATATATTTT. It codes for CASSSETSGNTIYF.

The CDR3 DNA is TGTGCCAGCAGCTTGTCCCGGACTAGCGGGAGTACGGATACGCAGTATTTT. Translation gives CASSLSRTSGSTDTQYF. This chain links TRBV5-6 with TRBJ2-3; 13 nucleotides match TRBD2. Per germline, CDR1 SGHDT and CDR2 YYEEEE. The CDR3 loop spans 17 amino acids. V trimming: 1 base; J trimming: 6 bases; junction bases outside the gene matches: 8. The complete variable domain, with remaining parts taken from reference TRBV5-6 and TRBJ2-3, reads DAGVTQSPTHLIKTRGQQVTLRCSPKSGHDTVSWYQQALGQGPQFIFQYYEEEERQRGNFPDRFSGHQFPNYSSELNVNALLLGDSALYLCASSLSRTSGSTDTQYFGPGTRLTVL.

The chain uses TRBV30 and TRBJ2-7, with D tentatively TRBD2 (7 bases). This CDR3 has 15 residues. V lost 0 bases and J lost 9, with 21 bases in between. Looked up from germline, CDR1 is GTSNPN and CDR2 is SVGIG (reference sequence). CDR3 protein: CAWSVQPGGINVQYF. The CDR3 coding sequence is TGTGCCTGGAGTGTACAGCCGGGGGGCATAAACGTGCAGTACTTC.

This clone has only a few counts. In DNA, the CDR3 is TGTGCCAGCAGTTTGGGGGGGGCGCGGGGCTATGGCTACACCTTC. Its protein is CASSLGGARGYGYTF. V gene TRBV28 combines with J gene TRBJ1-2; D might be TRBD1 (6 bases). The CDR3 is made up of 15 amino acids. Looked up from germline, CDR1 is MDHEN and CDR2 is SYDVKM. V gave up 3 bases and J gave up 4 bases, with 15 bases separating them.

This chain uses TRBV19 with TRBJ1-1, with TRBD1 identical over 7 bases. The CDR3 has 15 residues. Looked up from germline, CDR1 is LNHDA and CDR2 is SQIVND (reference sequence). J lost 1 base, V lost 6 bases, and 8 bases had no gene match. CDR3 in DNA: TGTGCCAGTAGGGGGACAGCCTCGAGGAACACTGAAGCTTTCTTT. It codes for CASRGTASRNTEAFF.

The rearrangement links TRBV28 to TRBJ1-1; no firm D call. Looked up from germline, CDR1 is MDHEN and CDR2 is SYDVKM. The CDR3 covers 15 residues. Trimming took off 5 bases at V and 5 bases at J, with 18 bases between the two ends. The CDR3, as DNA: TGTGCCAGCAGTGCCCCGGGAGGGAAATCTACTGAAGCTTTCTTT. Encoded protein: CASSAPGGKSTEAFF.

This clone showed up just a few times. The chain has TRBV30 and TRBJ1-2, with TRBD1 as a possible D gene (5 bases). Trimming removed 3 bases from V and 1 base from J, with 12 bases in between. The CDR3 is 14 amino acids. The germline V gene has CDR1 GTSNPN and CDR2 SVGIG (reference sequence). CDR3: CAWRGNQGNYGYTF. In DNA, the CDR3 is TGTGCCTGGAGGGGAAATCAGGGTAACTATGGCTACACCTTC. Drawing the rest from reference TRBV30 and TRBJ1-2, the complete variable domain is SQTIHQWPATLVQPVGSPLSLECTVEGTSNPNLYWYRQAAGRGLQLLFYSVGIGQISSEVPQNLSASRPQDRQFILSSKKLLLSDSGFYLCAWRGNQGNYGYTFGSGTRLTVV.

This sequence joins TRBV28 and TRBJ2-1; D is possibly TRBD2 (6 bases). CDR1 and CDR2 from the germline V gene are MDHEN and SYDVKM. This CDR3 comprises 15 residues. The V end lost 7 bases, the J end lost 4 bases, and 17 bases lay between the germline ends. The CDR3 here is CASTLRLATYNEQFF. The CDR3 DNA is TGTGCCAGCACACTACGGCTAGCGACTTACAATGAGCAGTTCTTC.

V and J are TRBV28 and TRBJ1-1; TRBD1 aligns across 11 bases. Trimming took 6 bases from V and 4 from J; bases not matched to a gene: 13. The CDR3 totals 17 residues. The germline V gene encodes CDR1 MDHEN and CDR2 SYDVKM. As DNA, the CDR3 is TGTGCCAGCAGCCAACCCCTAGGACAGGGGGCGGTCACTGAAGCTTTCTTT. Translation: CASSQPLGQGAVTEAFF.

The V gene is TRBV19, the J gene TRBJ1-5; TRBD1 aligns across 10 bases. The V segment lost 9 bases and the J segment 6 bases; nucleotides outside the gene matches: 11. CDR3 size: 15 residues. The V gene's germline CDR1 is LNHDA and CDR2 SQIVND (reference sequence). Here the CDR3 DNA reads TGTGCCAGCCGCCAGGGGGACAGGGGTGGTCAGCCCCAGCATTTT. Translation: CASRQGDRGGQPQHF.